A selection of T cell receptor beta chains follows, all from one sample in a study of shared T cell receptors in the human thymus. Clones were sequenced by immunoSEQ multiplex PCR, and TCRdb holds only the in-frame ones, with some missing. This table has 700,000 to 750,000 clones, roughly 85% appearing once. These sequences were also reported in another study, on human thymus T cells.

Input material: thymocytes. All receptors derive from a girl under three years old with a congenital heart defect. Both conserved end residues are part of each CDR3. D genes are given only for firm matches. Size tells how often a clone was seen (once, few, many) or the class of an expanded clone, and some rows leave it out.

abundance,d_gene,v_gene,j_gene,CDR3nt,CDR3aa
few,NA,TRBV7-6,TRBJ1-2,TGTGCCAGCAGCTTATCCAGGGTAGGAGGCTACACCTTC,CASSLSRVGGYTF
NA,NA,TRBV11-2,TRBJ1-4,TGTGCCAGCAGCTTAGTGGGGCTCACTAATGAAAAACTGTTTTTT,CASSLVGLTNEKLFF
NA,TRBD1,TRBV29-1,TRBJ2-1,TGCAGCGTTGAAGAAAGGGACAGGTGGGGGACTGGGAATGAGCAGTTCTTC,CSVEERDRWGTGNEQFF
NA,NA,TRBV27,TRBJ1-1,TGTGCCAGCAGTGGGACACGGAACACTGAAGCTTTCTTT,CASSGTRNTEAFF
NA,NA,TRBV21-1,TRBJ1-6,TGTGCCAGCAGTAAAGTCGGGACAGGGGGGATCGCCTATAATTCACCCCTCCACTTT,CASSKVGTGGIAYNSPLHF
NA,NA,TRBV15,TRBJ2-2,TGTGCCACCAGCAGAGATTGGCAGACATACACCGGGGAGCTGTTTTTT,CATSRDWQTYTGELFF
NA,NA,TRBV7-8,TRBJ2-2,TGTGCCAGCCGCAGGTCAACGGGGTTAAACACCGGGGAGCTGTTTTTT,CASRRSTGLNTGELFF
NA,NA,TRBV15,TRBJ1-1,TGTGCCACCAGCAGAGATGCCAGTGCTTCGAACACTGAAGCTTTCTTT,CATSRDASASNTEAFF
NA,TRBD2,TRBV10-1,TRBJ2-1,TGCGCCAGCAGTGATCGAACTACAGCGGGGGGCCAATACAATGAGCAGTTCTTC,CASSDRTTAGGQYNEQFF
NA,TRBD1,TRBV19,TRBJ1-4,TGTGCCAGTAGTATGACAGGGTATGGTGAAAAACTGTTTTTT,CASSMTGYGEKLFF
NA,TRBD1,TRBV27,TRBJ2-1,TGTGCCAGCAGTTTGCCCGGGACAGCGTCCTACAATGAGCAGTTCTTC,CASSLPGTASYNEQFF
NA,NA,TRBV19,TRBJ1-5,TGTGCCAGTAGCCCTCCGGTAGGGAGGGTTCAGCCCCAGCATTTT,CASSPPVGRVQPQHF
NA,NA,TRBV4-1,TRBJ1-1,TGCGCCAGCAGCCAAGATAAGGCAGGCCCGATGAACACTGAAGCTTTCTTT,CASSQDKAGPMNTEAFF
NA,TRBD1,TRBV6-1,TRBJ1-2,TGTGCCAGCAGTGAACCGCCCGACAGGGAGGAGAATGGCTACACCTTC,CASSEPPDREENGYTF
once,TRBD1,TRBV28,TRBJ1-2,TGTGCCAGCAGTTACCCCCGACAGGGACCTAACTATGGCTACACCTTC,CASSYPRQGPNYGYTF
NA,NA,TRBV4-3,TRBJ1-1,TGCGCCAGCAGCCCCCTATACTACCCCCGGCCCCTCACTGCAGCTTTCTTT,CASSPLYYPRPLTAAFF
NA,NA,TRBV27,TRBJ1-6,TGTGCCAGCGGCCTCTTAGGGGGTTCACCCCTCCACTTT,CASGLLGGSPLHF
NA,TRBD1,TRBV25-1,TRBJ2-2,TGTGCCAGCAGATACGACGGACAGGGTAGCGCCGGGGAGCTGTTTTTT,CASRYDGQGSAGELFF
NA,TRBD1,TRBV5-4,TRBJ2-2,TGTGCCAGCAGGCCTGACAGGGACGAACCGACCGGGGAGCTGTTTTTT,CASRPDRDEPTGELFF
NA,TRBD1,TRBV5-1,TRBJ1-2,TGCGCCAGCACCGGAGACTCCCGGGACAGGTATTATGGCTACACCTTC,CASTGDSRDRYYGYTF
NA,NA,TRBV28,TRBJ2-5,TGTGCCAGCAGCCAGACCGGGGCCCAGTACTTC,CASSQTGAQYF
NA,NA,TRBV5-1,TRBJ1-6,TGCGCCAGCAGCTTGTTACAGGACTATAATTCCCCCCTCCACTTT,CASSLLQDYNSPLHF
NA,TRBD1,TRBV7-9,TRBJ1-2,TGTGCCAGCAGCTTATGGACAGGGATCTATGGCTACACCTTC,CASSLWTGIYGYTF
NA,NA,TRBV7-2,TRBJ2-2,TGTGCCAGCAGCCCTCTCGGACAAGCGAACACCGGGGAGCTGTTTTTT,CASSPLGQANTGELFF
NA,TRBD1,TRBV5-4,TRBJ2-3,TGTGCCAGCAGGAAGGCCGGGACAGCCACTAGCACAGATACGCAGTATTTT,CASRKAGTATSTDTQYF
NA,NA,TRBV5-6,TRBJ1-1,TGTGCCAGCAGCTTATGGGGCATCTTCTCGAACACTGAAGCTTTCTTT,CASSLWGIFSNTEAFF
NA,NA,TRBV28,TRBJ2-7,TGTGCCAGCCGTGGGTATACTACTAGGAGGGAGTACTTC,CASRGYTTRREYF
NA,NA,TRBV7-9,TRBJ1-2,TGTGCCAGCAGCGCCAGGGCGAAGGGCAGAAATGGCTACACCTTC,CASSARAKGRNGYTF
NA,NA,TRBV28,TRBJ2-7,TGTGCCAGCAGCCGCCCCTACTGCTTGCAGTACTTC,CASSRPYCLQYF
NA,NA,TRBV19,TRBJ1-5,TGTGCCAGTAGTATAGATCTATTGGAGCACAAAGATTACCAGCCCCAGCATTTT,CASSIDLLEHKDYQPQHF
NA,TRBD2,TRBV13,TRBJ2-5,TGTGCCAGCAGCCGACTAGCGGGGCAGGAGACCCAGTACTTC,CASSRLAGQETQYF